The 13 T cell receptor beta chains below come from one sample, sequenced in a study of identical twins listed by TCRdb under 2016. Library method: 5' RACE. This sample was sequenced with an Illumina HiSeq 2000. TCRdb reprocessed the public reads (quality trimming at Q25 with fastp, clone calling with MiXCR) and kept in-frame beta chains. Each entry is one CDR3 protein sequence, shown with its most common DNA and genes. The sample contains 470,000 or so distinct CDR3 sequences, 20% to 25% of them found a single time. Of the sample, 2.5% to 3.5% is held by the ten largest clones. The same data also contributed to another study, on T cells expressing NK-cell markers.

The sample consisted of CD4+ T cells sorted from blood. These receptors originate from a woman aged 18-35 years in good health.

The chain employs TRBV7-9 and TRBJ1-3; TRBD1 might be the D (5 bases). V gave up 4 bases and J gave up 4 bases, with 17 bases separating them. Germline V gene lookup returns CDR1 SEHNR and CDR2 FQNEAQ (reference sequence). The CDR3 loop spans 16 amino acids. The CDR3 DNA follows: TGTGCCAGCAGCTCCCGGGACCGACTAGAGGGAAACACCATATATTTT. Translation: CASSSRDRLEGNTIYF. Filled out from reference TRBV7-9 and TRBJ1-3, the complete variable domain reads DTGVSQNPRHKITKRGQNVTFRCDPISEHNRLYWYRQTLGQGPEFLTYFQNEAQLEKSRLLSDRFSAERPKGSFSTLEIQRTEQGDSAMYLCASSSRDRLEGNTIYFGEGSWLTVV.

This clonotype was seen only a few times. One end of the junction does not line up with germline, which may come from a read error. V and J are TRBV19 and TRBJ1-1; D may be TRBD1 (5 bases). The V gene's germline CDR1 is LNHDA and CDR2 SQIVND (reference sequence). There are 14 residues in the CDR3. The CDR3 DNA is TGTGCCAGTAGTAAAGGGGCAGGGAACAGTGAAGCTTTCTTT. Translated: CASSKGAGNSEAFF.

This clonotype was seen more than once but under ten times. Here the CDR3 DNA reads TGTGCCAGCAGTCCCCGTCCCGGGACCTCCAATGAGCAGTTCTTC. Translating gives CASSPRPGTSNEQFF. The genes are TRBV7-9 and TRBJ2-1; D is tentatively TRBD1 or TRBD2 (5 bases each). V lost 6 bases, J lost 6 bases, and 18 bases lay in between. CDR3 length: 15 amino acids. From germline, CDR1 is SEHNR and CDR2 FQNEAQ (reference sequence). Complete variable domain (other parts from reference TRBV7-9 and TRBJ2-1): DTGVSQNPRHKITKRGQNVTFRCDPISEHNRLYWYRQTLGQGPEFLTYFQNEAQLEKSRLLSDRFSAERPKGSFSTLEIQRTEQGDSAMYLCASSPRPGTSNEQFFGPGTRLTVL.

This clonotype was counted many times. V and J are TRBV12-3 or TRBV12-4 and TRBJ2-3; D possibly corresponds to TRBD1 (6 bases). This CDR3 has 13 amino acids. Trimming stripped 4 bases from V and 5 bases from J, with 10 bases between. Here the CDR3 DNA reads TGTGCCAGCAGTTGGTACAGGGAAGATACGCAGTATTTT. This gives the protein CASSWYREDTQYF.

This clonotype has only a few counts. The chain recombines TRBV12-3 or TRBV12-4 with TRBJ2-1; D might be TRBD1 or TRBD2, each matching 5 bases. The ends were cut back, 7 bases at V and 6 bases at J, with 19 bases in the middle. This CDR3 is built from 15 residues. CDR3 amino acids: CASTPPRGPPNEQFF. The DNA for the CDR3 is TGTGCCAGCACCCCCCCCCGGGGACCACCCAATGAGCAGTTCTTC.

The chain is built from TRBV5-1 and TRBJ2-2; 7 positions agree with TRBD2. CDR1 SGHRS and CDR2 YFSETQ come from the germline V gene. CDR3 length equals 16 residues. Unmatched junction bases numbered 9, after V lost 6 bases and J lost 1 base. The CDR3 here is CASKRWQRENTGELFF. The CDR3 nucleotides are TGCGCCAGCAAAAGATGGCAGCGGGAGAACACCGGGGAGCTGTTTTTT. Combining the CDR3 with reference TRBV5-1 and TRBJ2-2 gives the whole variable domain KAGVTQTPRYLIKTRGQQVTLSCSPISGHRSVSWYQQTPGQGLQFLFEYFSETQRNKGNFPGRFSGRQFSNSRSEMNVSTLELGDSALYLCASKRWQRENTGELFFGEGSRLTVL.

DNA of the CDR3: TGTGCCAGCAGCTATGGGGACGGTGGGGCTTTCTTT. This codes for CASSYGDGGAFF. The genes are TRBV7-9 and TRBJ1-1, with D tentatively TRBD1 (5 bases). This CDR3 spans 12 amino acids. The germline V and J ends were trimmed by 4 bases and 11 bases, with 14 bases remaining between them. CDR1 SEHNR and CDR2 FQNEAQ come from the germline V gene (reference sequence).

This clonotype occurred a few times. The chain uses TRBV7-3 and TRBJ2-2; D is unresolved. CDR3 length: 14 amino acids. Trimming left V 5 bases short and J 5 bases short, with 12 bases between. Per the germline V gene, CDR1 is SGHTA and CDR2 is FQGTGA. Here the CDR3 DNA reads TGTGCCAGCAGCCCGAGTTTAGGAACCGGGGAGCTGTTTTTT. As protein: CASSPSLGTGELFF.

This clonotype occurred a few times. This sequence joins TRBV3-1 and TRBJ2-1; no clear D gene. The CDR3 consists of 16 residues. Germline values: CDR1 LGHDT, CDR2 YNNKEL (reference sequence). Trimming took off 3 bases at V and 0 bases at J, with 12 bases between the two ends. CDR3 loop: CASSQIVRLSYNEQFF. CDR3 nucleotides: TGTGCCAGCAGCCAGATCGTCCGCCTCTCCTACAATGAGCAGTTCTTC.

The V call is TRBV20-1, the J call TRBJ2-4, with no clear D. Per the germline V gene, CDR1 is DFQATT and CDR2 is SNEGSKA (reference sequence). V dropped 5 bases and J dropped 11 bases, with 13 bases sitting between them. The CDR3 loop spans 11 amino acids. The CDR3 DNA reads as TGCAGTGCTCTCCTCAACGATTTTCAGTACTTC. It encodes CSALLNDFQYF.

The table lists this clonotype with many counts. The rearrangement uses TRBV29-1 and TRBJ1-1; perhaps TRBD1 as D (6 bases). The CDR3 has 16 amino acids. Germline V gene lookup returns CDR1 SQVTM and CDR2 ANQGSEA. Trimming removed 0 bases at V and 1 base at J, with 15 bases between. The CDR3 protein is CSVEDIYGQKNTEAFF. CDR3 bases: TGCAGCGTTGAAGATATCTATGGACAGAAGAACACTGAAGCTTTCTTT. Full variable domain (rest looked up from reference TRBV29-1 and TRBJ1-1): SAVISQKPSRDICQRGTSLTIQCQVDSQVTMMFWYRQQPGQSLTLIATANQGSEATYESGFVIDKFPISRPNLTFSTLTVSNMSPEDSSIYLCSVEDIYGQKNTEAFFGQGTRLTVV.

This chain connects TRBV20-1 to TRBJ1-6, with D maybe TRBD1 (5 bases). Germline V gives CDR1 DFQATT, CDR2 SNEGSKA (reference sequence). Trimming cost V 8 bases and J 10 bases, with 18 bases left between them. This CDR3 region has 13 residues. CDR3 sequence (DNA): TGCAGTTCTACCGGGACGGTAGGGTCACCCCTCCACTTT. Translated, it gives CSSTGTVGSPLHF.

A few counts support this clonotype. J is TRBJ1-1 and V is TRBV12-3 or TRBV12-4, with TRBD1 as a possible D gene (5 bases). This CDR3 is built from 13 residues. V was clipped by 2 bases and J by 3 bases, with 7 bases between them. In DNA form, the CDR3 reads TGTGCCAGCAGTTTATGGGGGGACACTGAAGCTTTCTTT. Protein sequence: CASSLWGDTEAFF.